This T cell receptor (beta chain) was sequenced during a study of OX40 agonist ivuxolimab in advanced cancers. Assay used: immunoSEQ multiplex PCR; TCRdb lists only in-frame clones, some missing. The sample yields some 17,000 clones, 55% to 75% seen once. Looked up from germline, CDR1 is MDHEN and CDR2 is SYDVKM. Trimming took 6 bases from V and 7 from J, leaving 16 bases between them. The CDR3 is made up of 15 amino acids. This clone was observed a handful of times. This specimen consisted of CD4+ or CD8+ T cells sorted from blood, obtained in a trial of the OX40 agonist ivuxolimab. This clonotype was sampled from an adult with an advanced solid tumor such as melanoma, head and neck, liver or kidney cancer. The J gene is TRBJ1-6, the V gene TRBV28; tentatively, D is TRBD1 (5 bases). The CDR3 is CASSPRDYTNSPLHF. CDR3 DNA sequence: TGTGCCAGCAGCCCCCGGGACTACACCAATTCACCCCTCCACTTT.